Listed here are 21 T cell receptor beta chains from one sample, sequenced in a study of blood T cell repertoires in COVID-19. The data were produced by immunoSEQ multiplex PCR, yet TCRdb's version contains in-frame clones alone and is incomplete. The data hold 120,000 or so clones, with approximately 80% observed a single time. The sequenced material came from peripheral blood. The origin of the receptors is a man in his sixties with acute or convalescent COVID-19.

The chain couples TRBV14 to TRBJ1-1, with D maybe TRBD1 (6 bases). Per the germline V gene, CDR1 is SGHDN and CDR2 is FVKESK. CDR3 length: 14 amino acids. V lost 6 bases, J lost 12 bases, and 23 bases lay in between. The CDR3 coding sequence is TGTGCCAGCAGGCTACGGGGTAAGGGGGAGTTGACTTTCTTT. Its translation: CASRLRGKGELTFF.

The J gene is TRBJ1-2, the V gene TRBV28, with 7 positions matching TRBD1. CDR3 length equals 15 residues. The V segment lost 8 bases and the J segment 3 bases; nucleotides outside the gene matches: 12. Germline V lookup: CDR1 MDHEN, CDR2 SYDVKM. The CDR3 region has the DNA TGTGCCAGCCGAAAACAGACAGGGATAGACTATGGCTACACCTTC. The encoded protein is CASRKQTGIDYGYTF.

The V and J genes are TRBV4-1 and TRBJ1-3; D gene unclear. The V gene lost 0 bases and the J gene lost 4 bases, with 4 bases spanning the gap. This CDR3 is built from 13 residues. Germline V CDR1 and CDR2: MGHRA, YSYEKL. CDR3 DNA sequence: TGCGCCAGCAGCCAAGATATCGGAAACACCATATATTTT. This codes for CASSQDIGNTIYF.

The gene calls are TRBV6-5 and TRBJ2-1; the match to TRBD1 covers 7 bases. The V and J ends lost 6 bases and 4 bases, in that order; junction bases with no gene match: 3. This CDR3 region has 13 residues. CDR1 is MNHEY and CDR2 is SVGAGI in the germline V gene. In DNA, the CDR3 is TGTGCCAGCAGCCCGACAGGGTACAATGAGCAGTTCTTC. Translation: CASSPTGYNEQFF.

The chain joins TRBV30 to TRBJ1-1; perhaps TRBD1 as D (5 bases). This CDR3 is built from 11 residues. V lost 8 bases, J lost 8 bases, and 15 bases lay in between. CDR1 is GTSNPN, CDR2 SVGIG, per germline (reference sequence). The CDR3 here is CAGGPGQEAFF. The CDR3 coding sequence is TGTGCCGGGGGTCCGGGTCAGGAAGCTTTCTTT. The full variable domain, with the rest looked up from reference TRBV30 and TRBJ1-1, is SQTIHQWPATLVQPVGSPLSLECTVEGTSNPNLYWYRQAAGRGLQLLFYSVGIGQISSEVPQNLSASRPQDRQFILSSKKLLLSDSGFYLCAGGPGQEAFFGQGTRLTVV.

CDR3 protein: CASRGTGGQPQHF. The CDR3, as DNA: TGTGCCAGCAGAGGGACAGGGGGTCAGCCCCAGCATTTT. The genes are TRBV2 and TRBJ1-5; TRBD1 agrees at 11 bases. Germline V gene data show CDR1 as SNHLY and CDR2 as FYNNEI. This CDR3 has 13 amino acids. The junction had 1 base not matched to a gene; V was cut back by 6 bases and J by 6 bases. The complete variable domain, with remaining parts taken from reference TRBV2 and TRBJ1-5, reads EPEVTQTPSHQVTQMGQEVILRCVPISNHLYFYWYRQILGQKVEFLVSFYNNEISEKSEIFDDQFSVERPDGSNFTLKIRSTKLEDSAMYFCASRGTGGQPQHFGDGTRLSIL.

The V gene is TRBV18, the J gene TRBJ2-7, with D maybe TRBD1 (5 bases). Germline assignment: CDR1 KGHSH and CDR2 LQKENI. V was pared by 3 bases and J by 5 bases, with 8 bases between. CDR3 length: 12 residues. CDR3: CASSPDSNEQYF. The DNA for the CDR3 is TGTGCCAGCTCACCTGACAGTAACGAGCAGTACTTC.

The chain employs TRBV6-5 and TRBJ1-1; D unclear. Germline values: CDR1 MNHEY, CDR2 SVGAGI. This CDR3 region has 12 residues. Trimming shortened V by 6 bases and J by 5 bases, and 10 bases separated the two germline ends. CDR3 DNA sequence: TGTGCCAGCAGCCTCAGTAATACTGAAGCTTTCTTT. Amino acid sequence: CASSLSNTEAFF.

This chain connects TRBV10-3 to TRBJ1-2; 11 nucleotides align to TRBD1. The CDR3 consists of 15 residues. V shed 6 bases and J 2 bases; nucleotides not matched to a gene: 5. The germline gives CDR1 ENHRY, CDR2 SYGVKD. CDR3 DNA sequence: TGTGCCATCAGATCCGGGACAGGGGGGAACTATGGCTACACCTTC. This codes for CAIRSGTGGNYGYTF.

This chain's CDR3 is CASSHRETQYF. As DNA, the CDR3 is TGTGCCAGCAGCCACCGGGAGACCCAGTACTTC. The gene calls are TRBV3-1 (or the pseudogene TRBV3-2) and TRBJ2-5; D is unclear. CDR1 LGHDT and CDR2 YNNKEL come from the germline V gene (reference sequence). The CDR3 has 11 amino acids. V lost 3 bases and J 5 bases, leaving 4 bases between the germline ends.

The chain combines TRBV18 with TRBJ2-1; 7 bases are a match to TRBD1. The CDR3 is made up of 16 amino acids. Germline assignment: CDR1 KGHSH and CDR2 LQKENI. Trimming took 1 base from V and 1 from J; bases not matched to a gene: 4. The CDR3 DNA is TGTGCCAGCTCACCACTGAGGGGGCGATCCTACAATGAGCAGTTCTTC. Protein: CASSPLRGRSYNEQFF. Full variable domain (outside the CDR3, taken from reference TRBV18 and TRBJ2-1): NAGVMQNPRHLVRRRGQEARLRCSPMKGHSHVYWYRQLPEEGLKFMVYLQKENIIDESGMPKERFSAEFPKEGPSILRIQQVVRGDSAAYFCASSPLRGRSYNEQFFGPGTRLTVL.

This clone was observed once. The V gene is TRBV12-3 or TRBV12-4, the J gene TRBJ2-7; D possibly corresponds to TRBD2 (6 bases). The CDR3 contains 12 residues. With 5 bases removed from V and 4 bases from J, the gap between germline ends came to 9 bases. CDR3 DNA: TGTGCCAGCAGTGGGGGGTATTACGAGCAGTACTTC. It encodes CASSGGYYEQYF.

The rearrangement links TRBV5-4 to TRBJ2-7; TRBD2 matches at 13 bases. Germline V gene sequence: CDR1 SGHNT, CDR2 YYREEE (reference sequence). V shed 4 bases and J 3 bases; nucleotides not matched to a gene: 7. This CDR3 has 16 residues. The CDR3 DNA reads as TGTGCCAGCAGCCCTGGGACTAGCGGGATCGTCTACGAGCAGTACTTC. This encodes CASSPGTSGIVYEQYF.

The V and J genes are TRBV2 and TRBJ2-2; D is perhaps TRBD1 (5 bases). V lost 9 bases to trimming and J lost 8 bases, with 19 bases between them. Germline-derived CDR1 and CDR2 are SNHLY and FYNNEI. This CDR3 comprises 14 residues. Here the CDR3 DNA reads TGTGCCAGTAGTCCTGACCAGGGAAGGGGGGAGCTGTTTTTT. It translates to CASSPDQGRGELFF.

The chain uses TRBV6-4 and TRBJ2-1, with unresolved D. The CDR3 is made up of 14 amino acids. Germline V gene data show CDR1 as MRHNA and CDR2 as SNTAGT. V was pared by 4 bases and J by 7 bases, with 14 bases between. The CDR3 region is CASSASSNWNEQFF. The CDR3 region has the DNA TGTGCCAGCAGTGCCTCCTCGAACTGGAATGAGCAGTTCTTC.

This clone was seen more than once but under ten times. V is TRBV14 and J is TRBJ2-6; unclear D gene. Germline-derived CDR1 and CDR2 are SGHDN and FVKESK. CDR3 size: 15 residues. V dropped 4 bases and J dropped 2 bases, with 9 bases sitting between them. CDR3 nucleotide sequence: TGTGCCAGCAGCCCAGTTGGAGCTGGGGCCAACGTCCTGACTTTC. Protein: CASSPVGAGANVLTF. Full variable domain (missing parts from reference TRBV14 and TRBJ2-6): EAGVTQFPSHSVIEKGQTVTLRCDPISGHDNLYWYRRVMGKEIKFLLHFVKESKQDESGMPNNRFLAERTGGTYSTLKVQPAELEDSGVYFCASSPVGAGANVLTFGAGSRLTVL.

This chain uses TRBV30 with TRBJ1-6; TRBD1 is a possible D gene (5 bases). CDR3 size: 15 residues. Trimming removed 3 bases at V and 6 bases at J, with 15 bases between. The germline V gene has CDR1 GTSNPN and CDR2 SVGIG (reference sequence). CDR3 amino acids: CAWSLLMGRNSPLHF. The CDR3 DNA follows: TGTGCCTGGAGCCTCCTAATGGGGCGTAATTCACCCCTCCACTTT.

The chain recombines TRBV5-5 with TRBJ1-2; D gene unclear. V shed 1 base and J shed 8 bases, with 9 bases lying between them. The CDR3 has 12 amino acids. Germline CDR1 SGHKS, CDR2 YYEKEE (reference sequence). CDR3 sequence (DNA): TGTGCCAGCAGCTTGATGGCCGGGGGCTACACCTTC. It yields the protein CASSLMAGGYTF.

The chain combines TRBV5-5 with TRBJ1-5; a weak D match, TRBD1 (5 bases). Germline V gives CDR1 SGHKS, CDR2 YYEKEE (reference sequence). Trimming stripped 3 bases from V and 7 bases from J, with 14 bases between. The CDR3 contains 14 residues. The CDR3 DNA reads TGTGCCAGCAGCTGGACGGCCGGGGGACAGCCCCAGCATTTT. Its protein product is CASSWTAGGQPQHF.

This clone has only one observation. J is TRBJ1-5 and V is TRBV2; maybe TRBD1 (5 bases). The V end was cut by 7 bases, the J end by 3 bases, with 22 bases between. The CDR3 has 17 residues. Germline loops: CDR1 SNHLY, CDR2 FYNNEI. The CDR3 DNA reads TGTGCCAGCAAAGACATCGACAGCTACTTTACCAATCAGCCCCAGCATTTT. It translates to CASKDIDSYFTNQPQHF.

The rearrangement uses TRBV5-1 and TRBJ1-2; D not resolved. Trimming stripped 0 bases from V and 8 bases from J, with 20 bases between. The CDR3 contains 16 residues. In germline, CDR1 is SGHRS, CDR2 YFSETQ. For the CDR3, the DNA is TGCGCCAGCAGCTTGGCTCTACCCTCCACCCCGGGAGGCTACACCTTC. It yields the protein CASSLALPSTPGGYTF.